The next 30 T cell receptor beta chains were all read from a single sample in a study of blood T cell repertoires in COVID-19. Profiled with immunoSEQ multiplex PCR; TCRdb holds only in-frame clones, not every one. The top ten clones hold roughly 1.2% of a sample with hundreds of thousands of clones, over 80% of them seen once. Source material: peripheral blood. The receptors here all came from a woman aged 30 to 39 with COVID-19, enrolled during active disease.

This clone was seen a single time. The V call is TRBV11-2, the J call TRBJ1-2; the D gene is possibly TRBD1 (5 bases). V was cut by 3 bases and J by 0 bases, with 8 bases left in between. CDR1 is SGHAT, CDR2 FQNNGV, per germline. This CDR3 is built from 14 residues. DNA of the CDR3: TGTGCCAGCAGCTTGGCAGGGCCTAACTATGGCTACACCTTC. Translated: CASSLAGPNYGYTF.

The CDR3 sequence: CASSSTGAGANVLTF. CDR3 bases: TGTGCCAGCAGCTCAACAGGGGCTGGGGCCAACGTCCTGACTTTC. This sequence joins TRBV27 and TRBJ2-6; 7 bases are shared with TRBD1. This CDR3 has 15 amino acids. With 6 bases clipped from V and 2 bases from J, the junction kept 4 bases outside the gene matches. The germline V gene has CDR1 MNHEY and CDR2 SMNVEV (reference sequence).

The chain recombines TRBV30 with TRBJ1-5; D may be TRBD1 (6 bases). Deletions cut 2 bases from V and 3 bases from J, with 14 bases between. The CDR3 covers 15 residues. Germline CDR1 GTSNPN, CDR2 SVGIG (reference sequence). The CDR3 loop reads CAWSLADRLNQPQHF. The DNA of the CDR3 is TGTGCCTGGAGTCTCGCCGACAGGCTCAATCAGCCCCAGCATTTT. The full variable domain, rest sourced from reference TRBV30 and TRBJ1-5, is SQTIHQWPATLVQPVGSPLSLECTVEGTSNPNLYWYRQAAGRGLQLLFYSVGIGQISSEVPQNLSASRPQDRQFILSSKKLLLSDSGFYLCAWSLADRLNQPQHFGDGTRLSIL.

Details on this clone: Additional DNA sequences in this sample encode the identical CDR3. V usage is TRBV3-1 (or the pseudogene TRBV3-2) and J usage is TRBJ1-1; possible D gene TRBD1, 5 bases. V lost 4 bases, J lost 1 base, and 7 bases lay in between. This CDR3 comprises 13 residues. Germline V gene lookup returns CDR1 LGHDT and CDR2 YNNKEL (reference sequence). CDR3 DNA sequence: TGTGCCAGCAGCCGTGGACAGAACACTGAAGCTTTCTTT. Its protein product is CASSRGQNTEAFF.

This clone was detected only a few times. V gene TRBV9 combines with J gene TRBJ1-3, with TRBD1 matching 9 bases. The V gene end was trimmed by 3 bases and the J gene end by 5 bases; junction bases not matched to a gene: 9. Per the germline V gene, CDR1 is SGDLS and CDR2 is YYNGEE. This CDR3 is built from 16 residues. CDR3 nucleotides: TGTGCCAGCAGCGCTGACGACAGGGGGTTTCGAAACACCATATATTTT. It codes for CASSADDRGFRNTIYF. The whole variable domain, remainder taken from reference TRBV9 and TRBJ1-3, is DSGVTQTPKHLITATGQRVTLRCSPRSGDLSVYWYQQSLDQGLQFLIQYYNGEERAKGNILERFSAQQFPDLHSELNLSSLELGDSALYFCASSADDRGFRNTIYFGEGSWLTVV.

The rearrangement links TRBV11-2 to TRBJ1-6; D unresolved. Trimming removed 0 bases at V and 7 bases at J, with 7 bases between. CDR3 length: 14 amino acids. From germline, CDR1 is SGHAT and CDR2 FQNNGV. CDR3 residues: CASSLDTRNSPLHF. The CDR3 bases are TGTGCCAGCAGCTTAGATACACGCAATTCACCCCTCCACTTT.

CDR3 sequence reads: CASSIDRAGVPYNEQFF. The CDR3, as DNA: TGTGCCAGTAGTATAGACCGAGCGGGAGTACCCTACAATGAGCAGTTCTTC. The chain carries TRBV19 and TRBJ2-1; 8 nucleotides line up with TRBD2. Germline V lookup: CDR1 LNHDA, CDR2 SQIVND (reference sequence). The length of the CDR3 is 17 residues. The ends lost 0 bases at V and 2 bases at J; junction bases unmatched: 6. Together with reference TRBV19 and TRBJ2-1, the CDR3 gives the full variable domain: DGGITQSPKYLFRKEGQNVTLSCEQNLNHDAMYWYRQDPGQGLRLIYYSQIVNDFQKGDIAEGYSVSREKKESFPLTVTSAQKNPTAFYLCASSIDRAGVPYNEQFFGPGTRLTVL.

The table lists this clone with a few counts. Additional DNA sequences in this sample encode the identical CDR3. V is TRBV7-2 and J is TRBJ2-7; 9 positions agree with TRBD1. V gave up 5 bases and J gave up 4 bases; unmatched junction bases: 9. The CDR3 is made up of 15 amino acids. The germline V gene encodes CDR1 SGHTA and CDR2 FQGNSA. The CDR3 is CASSPSGTGLYEQYF. The CDR3, as DNA: TGTGCCAGCAGCCCTTCCGGGACAGGGTTATACGAGCAGTACTTC.

The chain links TRBV29-1 to TRBJ1-5, with TRBD1 as a possible D gene (5 bases). CDR3 length: 14 residues. V was shortened by 6 bases and J by 0 bases, with 12 bases between the two germline ends. CDR1 is SQVTM and CDR2 is ANQGSEA in the germline V gene. The CDR3 protein is CSVLTGPSNQPQHF. The CDR3 DNA is TGCAGCGTACTCACAGGTCCTAGCAATCAGCCCCAGCATTTT. Full variable domain (rest looked up from reference TRBV29-1 and TRBJ1-5): SAVISQKPSRDICQRGTSLTIQCQVDSQVTMMFWYRQQPGQSLTLIATANQGSEATYESGFVIDKFPISRPNLTFSTLTVSNMSPEDSSIYLCSVLTGPSNQPQHFGDGTRLSIL.

The rearrangement links TRBV18 to TRBJ1-1; D unclear. Germline CDR1 KGHSH, CDR2 LQKENI. Deletions cut 0 bases from V and 8 bases from J, with 7 bases between. The CDR3 is 12 amino acids. The CDR3 protein is CASSPPTPEAFF. The DNA of the CDR3 is TGTGCCAGCTCACCACCGACTCCAGAAGCTTTCTTT.

The V gene is TRBV27, the J gene TRBJ1-2; possibly TRBD1 for D (5 bases). This CDR3 is built from 14 residues. Germline CDR1 MNHEY, CDR2 SMNVEV (reference sequence). V lost 3 bases to trimming and J lost 5 bases, with 13 bases between them. The CDR3 DNA follows: TGTGCCAGCAGTTTCGCGGGAGGGGAATATGGCTACACCTTC. It is translated as CASSFAGGEYGYTF.

The V and J genes are TRBV5-4 and TRBJ1-1, with a weak D call TRBD1 (5 bases). This CDR3 is built from 13 residues. The V end was cut by 6 bases, the J end by 4 bases, with 13 bases between. The V gene's germline CDR1 is SGHNT and CDR2 YYREEE (reference sequence). The DNA of the CDR3 is TGTGCCAGCACCCCGGGGGGAGGCACTGAAGCTTTCTTT. It is translated as CASTPGGGTEAFF.

This sequence joins TRBV20-1 and TRBJ2-7, with no clear D. CDR1 and CDR2 from the germline V gene are DFQATT and SNEGSKA (reference sequence). The CDR3 runs 11 residues. V was shortened by 4 bases and J by 0 bases, with 4 bases between the two germline ends. This CDR3 reads CSATSSYEQYF. DNA for the CDR3: TGCAGTGCTACGTCCTCCTACGAGCAGTACTTC.

This chain joins TRBV28 and TRBJ1-2; no definite D call. Germline lookup yields CDR1 MDHEN and CDR2 SYDVKM. Trimming stripped 5 bases from V and 3 bases from J, with 7 bases between. The CDR3 has 12 residues. CDR3 DNA sequence: TGTGCCAGCAGTGCCGGGGACTATGGCTACACCTTC. Translation gives CASSAGDYGYTF.

Only one count was recorded for this clone. The chain has TRBV11-2 and TRBJ2-1; D may be TRBD2 (5 bases). V lost 5 bases, J lost 0 bases, and 17 bases lay in between. The CDR3 has 17 residues. CDR1 and CDR2 (germline): SGHAT, FQNNGV. CDR3 sequence reads: CASSPLTGRISYNEQFF. DNA of the CDR3: TGTGCCAGCAGCCCCCTCACGGGGAGAATCTCCTACAATGAGCAGTTCTTC.

A single count supports this clone. The chain employs TRBV7-8 and TRBJ2-5; the D gene is possibly TRBD1 (6 bases). Trimming removed 3 bases at V and 5 bases at J, with 10 bases between. CDR1 and CDR2 from the germline V gene are SGHVS and FQNEAQ. The CDR3 covers 13 residues. The CDR3 spells CASSLGARETQYF. The CDR3 DNA is TGTGCCAGCAGCTTGGGGGCGCGGGAGACCCAGTACTTC.

The chain recombines TRBV29-1 with TRBJ1-2; TRBD1 matches 9 bases. This CDR3 is 14 amino acids long. V lost 4 bases to trimming and J lost 3 bases; unmatched junction nucleotides: 6. Germline V gene lookup returns CDR1 SQVTM and CDR2 ANQGSEA. CDR3 amino acids: CSVADRGTYYGYTF. CDR3 sequence (DNA): TGCAGCGTTGCTGACAGGGGGACTTACTATGGCTACACCTTC.

The gene calls are TRBV27 and TRBJ2-7; 7 nucleotides agree with TRBD2. The germline V gene has CDR1 MNHEY and CDR2 SMNVEV (reference sequence). V gave up 2 bases and J gave up 1 base; unmatched junction bases: 5. The CDR3 covers 15 residues. CDR3 nucleotide sequence: TGTGCCAGCAGTTTAGGCGGGGGACTTTCCTACGAGCAGTACTTC. It yields the protein CASSLGGGLSYEQYF.

This rearrangement joins TRBV7-9 to TRBJ1-2; unclear D gene. The CDR3 sequence is 14 residues long. With 1 base removed from V and 7 bases from J, the gap between germline ends came to 13 bases. Germline V CDR1 and CDR2: SEHNR, FQNEAQ (reference sequence). In DNA form, the CDR3 reads TGTGCCAGCAGCTTAGGGGCCCAAATGGTTGGCTACACCTTC. It codes for CASSLGAQMVGYTF.

The table lists this clone with a count of one. The chain has TRBV10-1 and TRBJ1-4; D may be TRBD1 (5 bases). Trimming shortened V by 10 bases and J by 10 bases, and 13 bases separated the two germline ends. Germline V CDR1 and CDR2: WNHNN, SYGVQD (reference sequence). There are 11 residues in the CDR3. The CDR3 DNA reads TGCGCCAAGTCGCCGGGGGGAAAACTGTTTTTT. Protein sequence: CAKSPGGKLFF.

In its sample, this clone was seen once. This sequence joins TRBV18 and TRBJ1-4, with D possibly being TRBD1 (5 bases). This CDR3 region has 15 residues. Trimming left V 2 bases short and J 7 bases short, with 14 bases between. Germline V CDR1 and CDR2: KGHSH, LQKENI. The CDR3 protein is CASSPNSGRGEKLFF. For the CDR3, the DNA is TGTGCCAGCTCACCAAACTCTGGGAGGGGTGAAAAACTGTTTTTT.

In its sample, this clone was seen a few times. The CDR3 region has the DNA TGTGCCACCGGGACAGAGAACTATGGCTACACCTTC. It yields the protein CATGTENYGYTF. The chain employs TRBV24-1 and TRBJ1-2, with 7 bases lining up with TRBD1. Germline CDR1 KGHDR, CDR2 SFDVKD. The junction had 2 bases not matched to a gene; V was cut back by 9 bases and J by 2 bases. The CDR3 consists of 12 residues.

The chain combines TRBV19 with TRBJ1-2; D remains ambiguous. The V and J ends lost 3 bases and 7 bases respectively, with 6 bases between them. Looked up from germline, CDR1 is LNHDA and CDR2 is SQIVND (reference sequence). The CDR3 is 11 amino acids. The DNA for the CDR3 is TGTGCCAGTAGTATCGATAGTGGCTACACCTTC. Amino acid sequence: CASSIDSGYTF.

This clone was detected once. V usage is TRBV3-1 (or the pseudogene TRBV3-2) and J usage is TRBJ1-2; D ambiguous. V lost 4 bases and J 0 bases, leaving 18 bases between the germline ends. The length of the CDR3 is 17 residues. Germline V gene data show CDR1 as LGHDT and CDR2 as YNNKEL (reference sequence). The CDR3 bases are TGTGCCAGCAGCCCTGTTAATGAATTGACACCTAACTATGGCTACACCTTC. Translating it yields CASSPVNELTPNYGYTF.

The rearrangement joins TRBV27 to TRBJ1-6, with D perhaps TRBD1 (6 bases). Germline V lookup: CDR1 MNHEY, CDR2 SMNVEV (reference sequence). Trimming stripped 2 bases from V and 9 bases from J, with 8 bases between. The CDR3 extends over 13 amino acids. The DNA for the CDR3 is TGTGCCAGCAGTTTAGGGGGCGGTTCACCCCTCCACTTT. The encoded protein is CASSLGGGSPLHF.

This chain uses TRBV19 with TRBJ1-5, with D tentatively TRBD1 (6 bases). Germline V gives CDR1 LNHDA, CDR2 SQIVND (reference sequence). CDR3 length equals 16 residues. V shed 3 bases and J shed 4 bases, with 16 bases lying between them. The CDR3 coding sequence is TGTGCCAGTAGTATTTTTGTTTCAGGGGATAATCAGCCCCAGCATTTT. This gives the protein CASSIFVSGDNQPQHF.

This chain connects TRBV9 to TRBJ2-3, with 12 bases lining up with TRBD2. V gave up 3 bases and J gave up 0 bases; unmatched junction bases: 11. The CDR3 extends over 19 amino acids. Germline V gene data show CDR1 as SGDLS and CDR2 as YYNGEE. Here the CDR3 DNA reads TGTGCCAGCAGCGGAAATCTAGCGGGGGGGCTAGGGAGCACAGATACGCAGTATTTT. Translating gives CASSGNLAGGLGSTDTQYF.

The chain is built from TRBV6-6 and TRBJ1-2; D may be TRBD1 (5 bases). The V end was cut by 4 bases, the J end by 6 bases, with 15 bases between. Germline loops: CDR1 MNHNY, CDR2 SVGAGI (reference sequence). This CDR3 spans 14 amino acids. The CDR3 spells CASSSPGGDDGYTF. CDR3 sequence (DNA): TGTGCCAGCAGTTCCCCAGGAGGGGACGATGGCTACACCTTC.

This clone was recorded only once. The rearrangement links TRBV4-2 to TRBJ2-4; possibly TRBD2 for D (6 bases). V was trimmed by 1 base and J by 8 bases, leaving 9 bases between them. CDR3 length: 13 amino acids. Germline values: CDR1 LGHNA, CDR2 YNFKEQ. As DNA, the CDR3 is TGTGCCAGCAGCCAAGGGTTAGCGGACATTCAGTACTTC. Its translation is CASSQGLADIQYF.

In DNA form, the CDR3 reads TGTGCCAGCAGTTTGGGGGGTAGAAGGCAAGAGACCCAGTACTTC. Encoded protein: CASSLGGRRQETQYF. V usage is TRBV28 and J usage is TRBJ2-5; the D gene is possibly TRBD2 (6 bases). The ends were cut back, 3 bases at V and 2 bases at J, with 13 bases in the middle. Per the germline V gene, CDR1 is MDHEN and CDR2 is SYDVKM. The CDR3 loop spans 15 amino acids.